This TCR beta chain stems from a study of PD-L1 blockade in urothelial cancer. The table came from immunoSEQ multiplex PCR; TCRdb's copy has only in-frame clones and leaves some out. The sample has about 72,000 clones, 75% to 90% seen once. Time point of the sample: pretreatment peripheral blood. The V end was cut by 6 bases, the J end by 10 bases, with 19 bases between. CDR1 and CDR2 from the germline V gene are LGHNA and YSLEER. The length of the CDR3 is 13 residues. This specimen was PBMCs, taken around atezolizumab (anti-PD-L1) treatment. The V call is TRBV4-3, the J call TRBJ2-7, with a tentative D call TRBD1 (6 bases). This sequence originates from a man between 60 and 75 years old with urothelial cancer. In nucleotides, the CDR3 is TGCGCCAGCAGTCAGGGGACCACCCTCGAACAGTACTTC. Translation: CASSQGTTLEQYF.